Presented here are 22 T cell receptor beta chains from one specimen sequenced in a study of blood T cell repertoires in COVID-19 (dated by TCRdb to about 2020). To prepare the library, the immunoSEQ multiplex PCR assay was applied. The immuneACCESS repertoire file appears here via TCRdb, limited to in-frame rearrangements. These files lack a portion of the clones; in checked studies, under half of the deficit traces to unresolved V genes, and the cause of the others is not known. Counted in this sample were over 120,000 clones; approximately 84% of them appeared once. The biggest ten clones account for approximately 45% of the sample. The sample taken for sequencing was peripheral blood. All receptors come from a human donor in a cohort sampled during active COVID-19.

This rearrangement joins TRBV7-2 to TRBJ2-7; 7 bases line up with TRBD1. The CDR3 is made up of 14 amino acids. V was clipped by 4 bases and J by 2 bases; unmatched bases: 5. Germline CDR1 and CDR2: SGHTA and FQGNSA. The CDR3 loop reads CASSYRTGTYEQYV. The CDR3, as DNA: TGTGCCAGCAGCTATCGGACAGGCACCTACGAGCAGTACGTC.

V usage is TRBV7-2 and J usage is TRBJ2-5, with TRBD2 identical over 7 bases. This CDR3 has 13 amino acids. CDR1 SGHTA and CDR2 FQGNSA come from the germline V gene. V dropped 4 bases and J dropped 2; count of bases not matched to a gene: 1. Here the CDR3 reads CASSWGGQETQYF. The CDR3 nucleotides read TGTGCCAGCAGCTGGGGGGGGCAAGAGACCCAGTACTTC.

The chain uses TRBV10-3 and TRBJ1-5, with TRBD1 matching over 7 bases. The germline V gene encodes CDR1 ENHRY and CDR2 SYGVKD. The CDR3 covers 14 residues. Losses at the gene ends were 4 bases for V and 7 bases for J; bases not matched to a gene: 7. CDR3 coding DNA: TGTGCCATCAGTGCTGACAGGGTCGGACAGCCCCAGCATTTT. Translating it yields CAISADRVGQPQHF.

The chain links TRBV27 to TRBJ1-1; TRBD1 agrees at 9 bases. This CDR3 contains 14 residues. Per the germline V gene, CDR1 is MNHEY and CDR2 is SMNVEV (reference sequence). V lost 8 bases, J lost 5 bases, and 9 bases stayed unmatched. The CDR3 DNA sequence: TGTGCCAGCGGCCCGGACAGGGGTGGGACTGAAGCTTTCTTT. Translating gives CASGPDRGGTEAFF.

The chain links TRBV5-4 to TRBJ1-1, with a possible D match to TRBD1 (6 bases). The CDR3 is 14 residues long. Germline CDR1 SGHNT, CDR2 YYREEE (reference sequence). V was shortened by 3 bases and J by 4 bases, with 13 bases between the two germline ends. DNA of the CDR3: TGTGCCAGCAGCTACTGGGGGGGGCTCACTGAAGCTTTCTTT. Protein product: CASSYWGGLTEAFF.

The J gene is TRBJ1-1, the V gene TRBV24-1; D is unclear. Germline CDR1 KGHDR, CDR2 SFDVKD. V was cut by 5 bases and J by 7 bases, with 7 bases left in between. CDR3 length: 11 amino acids. The CDR3 protein is CATSVGGEAFF. CDR3 bases: TGTGCCACCAGTGTAGGAGGTGAAGCTTTCTTT.

J is TRBJ2-2 and V is TRBV5-1, with D perhaps matching TRBD2 (6 bases). Trimming removed 8 bases at V and 4 bases at J, with 27 bases between. CDR3 size: 18 residues. Germline assignment: CDR1 SGHRS and CDR2 YFSETQ. CDR3 protein: CASLKPPGQYGGTGELFF. For the CDR3, the DNA is TGCGCCAGTTTGAAGCCCCCCGGCCAATACGGGGGCACCGGGGAGCTGTTTTTT.

The chain is built from TRBV24-1 and TRBJ2-5, with 11 bases that match TRBD1. The CDR3 is 15 amino acids. With V trimmed by 4 bases and J by 5 bases, 5 bases remained unmatched. The germline gives CDR1 KGHDR, CDR2 SFDVKD. The CDR3: CATSDGQGAWETQYF. The CDR3, as DNA: TGTGCCACCAGTGACGGACAGGGGGCATGGGAGACCCAGTACTTC.

The J gene is TRBJ2-7, the V gene TRBV10-3, with 7 positions matching TRBD1. Germline CDR1 and CDR2: ENHRY and SYGVKD. With V trimmed by 8 bases and J by 3 bases, 13 bases remained unmatched. This CDR3 spans 15 amino acids. In DNA, the CDR3 is TGTGCCATCCCCCATTTTAGGACAGGAATCTACGAGCAGTACGTC. It codes for CAIPHFRTGIYEQYV.

The chain is built from TRBV6-1 and TRBJ1-5; tentative D call: TRBD1 (5 bases). V dropped 5 bases and J dropped 0 bases, with 8 bases sitting between them. This CDR3 region has 14 residues. Germline CDR1 reads MNHNS; CDR2 reads SASEGT. The CDR3 nucleotides read TGTGCCAGCAGTCAGGGTGCTAGCAATCAGCCCCAGCATTTT. This encodes CASSQGASNQPQHF.

J is TRBJ1-1 and V is TRBV7-3; D not certain. In germline, CDR1 is SGHTA, CDR2 FQGTGA. CDR3 length equals 13 residues. The V end was cut by 2 bases, the J end by 5 bases, with 9 bases between. The CDR3, as DNA: TGTGCCAGCAGCTTACGTGGGAGAACTGAAGCTTTCTTT. Amino acids: CASSLRGRTEAFF.

The chain employs TRBV6-4 and TRBJ2-1; 9 nucleotides agree with TRBD1. The V and J ends lost 11 bases and 8 bases, in that order; junction bases with no gene match: 13. CDR1 is MRHNA, CDR2 SNTAGT, per germline. This CDR3 is 14 amino acids long. The CDR3 DNA reads as TGTGCCGGACCATGTGGACAGGGGATACATGAGCAGTTCTTC. Translating gives CAGPCGQGIHEQFF.

V is TRBV11-3 and J is TRBJ1-1; 7 nucleotides agree with TRBD1. The CDR3 sequence is 15 residues long. With 5 bases clipped from V and 1 base from J, the junction kept 7 bases outside the gene matches. The germline gives CDR1 SGHNT, CDR2 YENEEA. CDR3 region: CASSLRQGSNTEAFF. Written as DNA, the CDR3 is TGTGCCAGCAGCCTCCGACAGGGCTCGAACACTGAAGCTTTCTTT.

V and J are TRBV24-1 and TRBJ2-3; 12 bases agree with TRBD2. V shed 4 bases, J shed 7 bases, and the junction held 8 bases outside the gene matches. This CDR3 comprises 16 residues. Germline V gene sequence: CDR1 KGHDR, CDR2 SFDVKD. Written as DNA, the CDR3 is TGTGCCACCAGTGAACCACTAGCGGGAGGAGCGTATACGCAGTATTTT. Its translation: CATSEPLAGGAYTQYF.

This chain joins TRBV11-3 and TRBJ2-1; 13 positions agree with TRBD2. V shed 3 bases, J shed 7 bases, and the junction held 3 bases outside the gene matches. This CDR3 is 15 amino acids long. Germline-derived CDR1 and CDR2 are SGHNT and YENEEA. This CDR3 is CASSLGLAGTNEQFF. The CDR3 region has the DNA TGTGCCAGCAGCTTGGGACTAGCGGGGACTAATGAGCAGTTCTTC.

CDR3 loop: CASSLAGGPGYEQYV. The CDR3 DNA reads as TGTGCCAGCAGCTTAGCGGGAGGGCCGGGTTACGAGCAGTACGTC. V and J are TRBV7-2 and TRBJ2-7; 7 nucleotides line up with TRBD2. The CDR3 totals 15 residues. Germline V gene data show CDR1 as SGHTA and CDR2 as FQGNSA. The junction had 6 bases not matched to a gene; V was cut back by 0 bases and J by 4 bases.

The J gene is TRBJ2-3, the V gene TRBV11-2; the D is unclear. V lost 1 base, J lost 2 bases, and 4 bases lay in between. Per germline, CDR1 SGHAT and CDR2 FQNNGV. The CDR3 runs to 13 residues. The CDR3 region is CASSLAHTDTQYF. CDR3 coding DNA: TGTGCCAGCAGCTTAGCCCACACAGATACGCAGTATTTT.

The rearrangement joins TRBV7-9 to TRBJ1-2; unclear D gene. This CDR3 region has 16 residues. The germline gives CDR1 SEHNR, CDR2 FQNEAQ (reference sequence). V was trimmed by 4 bases and J by 2 bases, leaving 17 bases between them. CDR3: CASSSQLRTGNYGYTF. The CDR3, as DNA: TGTGCCAGCAGCTCCCAACTGCGGACTGGAAACTATGGCTACACCTTC.

The chain combines TRBV3-1 (or the pseudogene TRBV3-2) with TRBJ2-7; 7 bases align to TRBD2. Per germline, CDR1 LGHDT and CDR2 YNNKEL (reference sequence). The CDR3 loop spans 16 amino acids. The junction had 8 bases not matched to a gene; V was cut back by 3 bases and J by 0 bases. The DNA of the CDR3 is TGTGCCAGCAGCCAGTCCACTAGCGCGAGCTCCTACGAGCAGTACGTC. Translated, it gives CASSQSTSASSYEQYV.

The V gene is TRBV30, the J gene TRBJ1-5; TRBD1 might be the D (6 bases). This CDR3 spans 15 amino acids. Germline V gene sequence: CDR1 GTSNPN, CDR2 SVGIG (reference sequence). V lost 2 bases and J lost 3, with 14 bases in between. The DNA of the CDR3 is TGTGCCTGGAGTCCCGGGGGGGCGGCCAATCAGCCCCAGCATTTT. As protein: CAWSPGGAANQPQHF.

The chain combines TRBV7-9 with TRBJ2-1; 9 positions match TRBD2. This CDR3 is 18 amino acids long. V was clipped by 0 bases and J by 4 bases; unmatched bases: 10. Germline CDR1 and CDR2: SEHNR and FQNEAQ (reference sequence). The CDR3 DNA sequence: TGTGCCAGCAGCTTAGCAGCGGGAGGAGGGTTGGTATACAATGAGCAGTTCTTC. This translates into CASSLAAGGGLVYNEQFF.

V is TRBV19 and J is TRBJ1-2; D gene uncertain. V dropped 5 bases and J dropped 5 bases, with 18 bases sitting between them. CDR1 is LNHDA, CDR2 SQIVND, per germline (reference sequence). The CDR3 is 15 amino acids. CDR3 in DNA: TGTGCCAGTAGTCTTCGTTCCGGGTCCCTTTATGGCTACACCTTC. Encoded protein: CASSLRSGSLYGYTF.